This T cell receptor (beta chain) was recovered during a study of cytomegalovirus exposure and HLA in healthy donors. Broader study findings: In a later analysis, compared with equally common non-associated chains, HLA-associated beta chains were more expanded. The study flagged about 160 TCR beta chains as cytomegalovirus-associated.

With 60 Vbeta and 13 Jbeta primers, the PCR was carried out. Data came from immunoSEQ multiplex PCR; TCRdb stores just in-frame clones and leaves some out. The data hold over 150,000 clones, with less than 85% observed a single time. Concerning this clone: Its antigen is undetermined.

CDR1 and CDR2 from the germline V gene are SGDLS and YYNGEE. The CDR3 spans 15 residues. Trimming pared 1 base from V and 1 base from J, leaving 11 bases between. The sequenced sample was PBMCs. V usage is TRBV9 and J usage is TRBJ2-5, with a tentative D call TRBD1 (5 bases). This receptor was identified in a man in his forties or fifties in good health and CMV-seronegative. CDR3 protein: CASSVSGQTQETQYF. CDR3 sequence (DNA): TGTGCCAGCAGCGTATCAGGACAAACCCAAGAGACCCAGTACTTC.